These T cell receptor beta chains were read from a single sample in a study of CXCR3-negative and CXCR3-positive naive CD8 T cells. TCRdb reprocessed the 5' RACE reads; each CDR3 protein has one entry and no DNA is given. This table holds 120,000 to 150,000 distinct CDR3 sequences. The sequenced sample consisted of naive CXCR3+ CD8+ T cells from blood. Every receptor here comes from a human donor in good health. Some clones in this sample may be carry-over from other donors' samples. Both conserved end residues are part of each CDR3. Fields, in order: J gene, V gene, CDR3 protein.

j_call: TRBJ2-7; v_call: TRBV4-1; cdr3_aa: CASSQEVLAGSYEQYF
j_call: TRBJ2-5; v_call: TRBV7-7; cdr3_aa: CASSTATTTLETQYF
j_call: TRBJ2-7; v_call: TRBV29-1; cdr3_aa: CSVEVAGGRYEQYF
j_call: TRBJ1-4; v_call: TRBV20-1; cdr3_aa: CSAYGDWTGEDARLTNEKLFF
j_call: TRBJ2-3; v_call: TRBV4-3; cdr3_aa: CASRKIQLALDTQYF
j_call: TRBJ2-7; v_call: TRBV28; cdr3_aa: CASGSSYEQYF
j_call: TRBJ2-3; v_call: TRBV12-3/TRBV12-4; cdr3_aa: CASRTPGSGADTQYF
j_call: TRBJ1-5; v_call: TRBV3-1; cdr3_aa: CASSQGDRDGNQPQHF
j_call: TRBJ2-7; v_call: TRBV6-1; cdr3_aa: CASSLPGTSRAYEQYF
j_call: TRBJ2-3; v_call: TRBV6-2/TRBV6-3; cdr3_aa: CASSYLETDTQYF
j_call: TRBJ2-2; v_call: TRBV5-1; cdr3_aa: CASRSSSGPGGTGELFF
j_call: TRBJ2-3; v_call: TRBV20-1; cdr3_aa: CSARVGLAGEYTDTQYF
j_call: TRBJ2-1; v_call: TRBV15; cdr3_aa: CATSSGYEQFF